This T cell receptor beta chain emerged from a study of T cell repertoires in cytomegalovirus infection (dated 2019 in TCRdb). With respect to the entire study: Recently identified HLA-C-restricted CMV epitopes, whose presentation resists viral immunomodulation, were targeted by peptide stimulations together with well-studied HLA-B-restricted epitopes. The HLA type of each donor mattered for the analysis, because public TCR beta signatures pointed to carriage of CMV infection along with the matching HLA type. Points the paper makes about the study in general: Carriers of CMV infection plus the relevant HLA type were discriminated by the cumulative frequency of public TCR beta family members in the study cohort and in an independent approximately 400-donor cohort. In the ex vivo response, HLA-C-restricted CMV-specific TCR beta clonotypes were dominant, and in two of eight donors the single most frequent clonotype came from this HLA-C-restricted group.

In the germline V gene, CDR1 corresponds to SGHNT and CDR2 to YENEEA. V is pared back by 5 bases and J by 5 bases, with 18 bases lying between the germline termini. The cysteine opens and the phenylalanine closes a CDR3 of 15 amino acids. This entry keeps only the CDR3 DNA: 45 bases, framed from base 1. With regard to this clonotype: Its antigen remains undetermined. Within one base of it there is no much larger clone, and no base qualities were kept.

The sequencer was an Illumina HiSeq 1500. Using fastp trimming at Q25 and MiXCR clonotype assembly, TCRdb reanalyzed the public sequencing data and kept in-frame beta chains. Entries that share a CDR3 protein sequence are merged under the most common genes and DNA. Counted in this sample were about 83,000 distinct CDR3 sequences; roughly 44% of them appeared once. Approximately 95% of the sample is taken by the ten largest. What the treatment or condition label conveys for this sample: in vitro stimulation with specific CMV peptide epitopes to enrich CMV-specific T cells. The sequenced sample was CD8+ T cells from cultured PBMCs, obtained from culture after CMV antigen stimulation. The chain uses TRBV11-3 and TRBJ2-5; the D gene assignment is perhaps TRBD1 or TRBD2, with each matching 5 bases. The sequence derives from a human donor in good health (CMV status not recorded). Some clones in this sample may be carry-over from other donors' samples. The base sequence is TGTGCCAGCAGCGCCGGGACGGTGGGTCGGGAGACCCAGTACTTC. Translated, it gives CASSAGTVGRETQYF.